The 3 T cell receptor beta chains below come from one sample, sequenced in a study of blood T cell repertoires in COVID-19. Profiling relied on immunoSEQ multiplex PCR, and the TCRdb table lists in-frame clones only, not all of them. The sample yields 150,000 to 200,000 clones, approximately 83% seen once. Sequencing was carried out using peripheral blood. These receptors all come from a human donor with acute or convalescent COVID-19. The donor label of this sample is uncertain.

The chain carries TRBV7-9 and TRBJ2-3, with TRBD2 matching over 12 bases. V lost 5 bases and J lost 0; bases outside the gene matches: 6. CDR3 size: 17 residues. Germline loops: CDR1 SEHNR, CDR2 FQNEAQ (reference sequence). CDR3 bases: TGTGCCAGCAGCCGAACTAGCGGGGGGTATAGCACAGATACGCAGTATTTT. Translating it yields CASSRTSGGYSTDTQYF.

This chain uses TRBV7-3 with TRBJ2-1; 9 bases align to TRBD2. Trimming took 3 bases from V and 7 from J; bases not matched to a gene: 7. CDR3 length: 15 residues. Germline CDR1 reads SGHTA; CDR2 reads FQGTGA. CDR3 region: CASSLGAGGLNEQFF. The CDR3, as DNA: TGTGCCAGCAGCTTGGGAGCGGGGGGTTTGAATGAGCAGTTCTTC.

As for this clone: This sample includes further DNA sequences coding for the same CDR3. The chain combines TRBV28 with TRBJ1-2, with D possibly matching TRBD1 (6 bases). Trimming took off 5 bases at V and 4 bases at J, with 11 bases between the two ends. CDR3 length: 13 residues. The germline gives CDR1 MDHEN, CDR2 SYDVKM. The CDR3 sequence is CASSPTGTYGYTF. CDR3 coding DNA: TGTGCCAGCAGTCCCACAGGGACCTATGGCTACACCTTC.